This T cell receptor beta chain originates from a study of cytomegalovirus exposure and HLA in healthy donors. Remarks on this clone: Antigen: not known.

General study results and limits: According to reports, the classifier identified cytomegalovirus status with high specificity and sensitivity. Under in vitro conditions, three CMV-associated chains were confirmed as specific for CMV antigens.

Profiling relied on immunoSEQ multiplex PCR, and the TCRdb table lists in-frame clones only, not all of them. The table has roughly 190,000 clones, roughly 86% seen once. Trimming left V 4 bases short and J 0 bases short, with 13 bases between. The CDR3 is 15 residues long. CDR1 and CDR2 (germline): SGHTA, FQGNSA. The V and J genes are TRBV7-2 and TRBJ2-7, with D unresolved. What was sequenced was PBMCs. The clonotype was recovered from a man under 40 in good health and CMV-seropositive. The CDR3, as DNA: TGTGCCAGCAGCTCGGACGGCGGAAGCTCCTACGAGCAGTACTTC. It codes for CASSSDGGSSYEQYF.